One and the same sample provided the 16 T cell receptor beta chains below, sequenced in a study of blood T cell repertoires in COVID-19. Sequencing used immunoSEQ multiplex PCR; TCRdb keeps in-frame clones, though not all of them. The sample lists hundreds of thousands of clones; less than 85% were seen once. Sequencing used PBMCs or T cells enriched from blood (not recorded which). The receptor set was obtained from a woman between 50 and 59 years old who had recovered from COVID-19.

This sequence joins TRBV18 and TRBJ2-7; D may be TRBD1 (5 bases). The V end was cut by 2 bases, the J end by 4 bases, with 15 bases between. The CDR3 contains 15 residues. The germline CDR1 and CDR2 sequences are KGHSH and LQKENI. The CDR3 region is CASSPGHGLGYEQYF. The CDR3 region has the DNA TGTGCCAGCTCACCAGGACACGGGCTTGGTTACGAGCAGTACTTC. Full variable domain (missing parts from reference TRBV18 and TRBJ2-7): NAGVMQNPRHLVRRRGQEARLRCSPMKGHSHVYWYRQLPEEGLKFMVYLQKENIIDESGMPKERFSAEFPKEGPSILRIQQVVRGDSAAYFCASSPGHGLGYEQYFGPGTRLTVT.

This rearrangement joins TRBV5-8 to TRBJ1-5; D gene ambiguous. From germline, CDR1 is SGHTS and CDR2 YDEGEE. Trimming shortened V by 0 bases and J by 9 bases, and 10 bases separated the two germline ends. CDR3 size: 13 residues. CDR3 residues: CASSLVSAGPQHF. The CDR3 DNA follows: TGTGCCAGCAGCTTGGTCTCTGCGGGGCCCCAGCATTTT.

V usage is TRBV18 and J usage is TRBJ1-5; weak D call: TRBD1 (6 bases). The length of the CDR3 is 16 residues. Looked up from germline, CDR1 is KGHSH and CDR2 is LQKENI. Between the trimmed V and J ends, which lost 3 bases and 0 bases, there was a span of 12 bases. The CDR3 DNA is TGTGCCAGCTCACCTCTCGGACAGAATAGCAATCAGCCCCAGCATTTT. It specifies CASSPLGQNSNQPQHF.

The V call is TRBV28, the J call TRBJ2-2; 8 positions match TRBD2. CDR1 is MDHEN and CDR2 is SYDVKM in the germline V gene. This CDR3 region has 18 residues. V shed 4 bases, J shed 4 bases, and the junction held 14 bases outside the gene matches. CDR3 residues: CASSSSPFQRGPTGELFF. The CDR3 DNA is TGTGCCAGCAGTTCTAGCCCCTTTCAGCGGGGGCCCACCGGGGAGCTGTTTTTT.

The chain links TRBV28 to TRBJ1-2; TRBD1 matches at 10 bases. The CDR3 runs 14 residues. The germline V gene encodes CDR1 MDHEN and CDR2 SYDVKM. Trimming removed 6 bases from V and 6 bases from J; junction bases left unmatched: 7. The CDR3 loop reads CASSSYGTGDGYTF. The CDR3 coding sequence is TGTGCCAGCAGCTCCTATGGGACAGGGGATGGCTACACCTTC.

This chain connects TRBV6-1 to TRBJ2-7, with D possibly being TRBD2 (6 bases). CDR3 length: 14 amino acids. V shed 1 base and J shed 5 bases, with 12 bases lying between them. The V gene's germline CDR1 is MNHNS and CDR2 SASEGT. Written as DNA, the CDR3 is TGTGCCAGCAGTGAAGGCGGGGCCCCCCACGAGCAGTACTTC. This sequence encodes CASSEGGAPHEQYF.

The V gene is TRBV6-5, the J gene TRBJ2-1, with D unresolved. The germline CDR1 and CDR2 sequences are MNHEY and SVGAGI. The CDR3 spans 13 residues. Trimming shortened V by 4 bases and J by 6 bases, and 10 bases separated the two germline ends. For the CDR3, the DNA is TGTGCCAGCAGTTCCGGGTCCAGCAATGAGCAGTTCTTC. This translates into CASSSGSSNEQFF.

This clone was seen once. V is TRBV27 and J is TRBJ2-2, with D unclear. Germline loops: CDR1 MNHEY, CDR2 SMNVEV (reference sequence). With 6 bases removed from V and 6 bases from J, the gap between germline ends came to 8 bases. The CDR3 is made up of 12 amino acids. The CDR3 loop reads CASSGLAGELFF. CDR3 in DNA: TGTGCCAGCAGCGGGTTAGCCGGGGAGCTGTTTTTT.

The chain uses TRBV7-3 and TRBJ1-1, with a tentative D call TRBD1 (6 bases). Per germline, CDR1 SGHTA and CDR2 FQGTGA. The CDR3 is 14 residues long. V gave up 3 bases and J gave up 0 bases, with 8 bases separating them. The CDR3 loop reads CASSFGGLNTEAFF. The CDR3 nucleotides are TGTGCCAGCAGCTTCGGGGGGCTGAACACTGAAGCTTTCTTT.

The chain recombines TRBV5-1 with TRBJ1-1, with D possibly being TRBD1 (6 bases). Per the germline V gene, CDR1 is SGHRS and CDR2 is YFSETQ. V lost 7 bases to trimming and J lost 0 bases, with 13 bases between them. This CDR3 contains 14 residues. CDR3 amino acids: CASRPGQMNTEAFF. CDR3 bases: TGCGCCAGCCGACCCGGACAGATGAACACTGAAGCTTTCTTT.

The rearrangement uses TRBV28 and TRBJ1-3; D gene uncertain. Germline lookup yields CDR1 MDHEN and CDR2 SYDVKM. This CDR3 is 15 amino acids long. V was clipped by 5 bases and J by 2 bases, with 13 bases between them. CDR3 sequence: CASSDPGSPGNTIYF. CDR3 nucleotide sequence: TGTGCCAGCAGTGATCCGGGGAGCCCTGGAAACACCATATATTTT.

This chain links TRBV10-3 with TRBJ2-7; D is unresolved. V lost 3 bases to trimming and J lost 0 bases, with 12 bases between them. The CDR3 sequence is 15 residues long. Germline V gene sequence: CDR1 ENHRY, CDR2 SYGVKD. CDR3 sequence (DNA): TGTGCCATCAGTGATCCGGGTCGAAGCTCCTACGAGCAGTACTTC. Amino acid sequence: CAISDPGRSSYEQYF.

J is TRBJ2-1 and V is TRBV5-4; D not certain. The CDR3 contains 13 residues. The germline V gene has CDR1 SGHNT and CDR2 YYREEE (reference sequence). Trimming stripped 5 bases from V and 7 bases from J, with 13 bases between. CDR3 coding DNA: TGTGCCAGCAGTTTCGCGACTCAGAATGAGCAGTTCTTC. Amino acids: CASSFATQNEQFF. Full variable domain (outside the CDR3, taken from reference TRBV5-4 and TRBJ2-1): ETGVTQSPTHLIKTRGQQVTLRCSSQSGHNTVSWYQQALGQGPQFIFQYYREEENGRGNFPPRFSGLQFPNYSSELNVNALELDDSALYLCASSFATQNEQFFGPGTRLTVL.

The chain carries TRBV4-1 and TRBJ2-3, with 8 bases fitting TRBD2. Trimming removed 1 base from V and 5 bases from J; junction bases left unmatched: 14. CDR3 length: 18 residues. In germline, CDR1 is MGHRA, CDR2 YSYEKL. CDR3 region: CASSQVLNGAGEVDTQYF. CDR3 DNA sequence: TGCGCCAGCAGCCAAGTTTTGAATGGAGCGGGGGAGGTAGATACGCAGTATTTT.

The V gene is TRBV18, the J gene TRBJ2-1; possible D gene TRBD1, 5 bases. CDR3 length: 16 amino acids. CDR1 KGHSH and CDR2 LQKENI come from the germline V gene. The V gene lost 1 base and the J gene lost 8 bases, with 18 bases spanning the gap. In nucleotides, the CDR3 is TGTGCCAGCTCACCACTAGGGGCTACTACCGGCTATGAGCAGTTCTTC. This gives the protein CASSPLGATTGYEQFF.

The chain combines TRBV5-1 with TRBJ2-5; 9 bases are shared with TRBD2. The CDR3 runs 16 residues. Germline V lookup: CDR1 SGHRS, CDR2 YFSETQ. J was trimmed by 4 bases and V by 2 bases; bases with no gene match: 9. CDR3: CASSFLDWRGGETQYF. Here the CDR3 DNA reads TGCGCCAGCAGCTTTTTGGACTGGCGGGGGGGAGAGACCCAGTACTTC.